This T cell receptor (beta chain) came from a study of blood T cell repertoires in COVID-19. Turning to the study itself: Sites across the United States, Italy and Spain contributed samples from acute and convalescent COVID-19. From T cells, B-cell-depleted T cells, or PBMCs came the material, which was cDNA or gDNA.

In the original analysis: Researchers report that nucleated cell counts were estimated from reference gene primer amplification. Sequenced by immunoSEQ multiplex PCR; TCRdb stores in-frame clones only, minus some. That table gives V, J and clone size, and the DNA gave D and trimming. The sample shows over 75,000 clones, 80% of them seen only once. This clone came up a few times. Trimming removed 1 base from V and 5 bases from J; junction bases left unmatched: 9. Germline CDR1 PRHDT, CDR2 FYEKMQ (reference sequence). The CDR3 runs to 16 residues. The clonotype comes from a woman in her sixties or seventies with acute or convalescent COVID-19. The chain has TRBV13 and TRBJ1-1; 8 bases line up with TRBD1. Sequencing was carried out using peripheral blood. This chain's CDR3 is CASSLVRTGRATEAFF. The DNA of the CDR3 is TGTGCCAGCAGCTTAGTGCGGACAGGGAGGGCAACTGAAGCTTTCTTT.